These 15 T cell receptor beta chains were sequenced from one sample in a study of post-analysis software for immune sequencing data. These receptors are not linked to any known antigen. Prepared libraries of TCR beta cDNA carried unique molecular identifiers. TCRdb passed the PCR reads through MiXCR, listing each CDR3 protein once. The sample includes under 900,000 distinct CDR3 sequences, about 53% seen only once; the top ten take 4.6%. Study findings and constraints: Patients carried a handful of TRBV segments more frequently than controls did, and TRBV5-6, TRBV5-1 and TRBV20-1 were among them.

The specimen was blood. All receptors come from a girl aged 5-17 years with multiple sclerosis.

This clonotype was recorded a few times. V usage is TRBV5-1 and J usage is TRBJ2-7, with D tentatively TRBD1 (6 bases). The CDR3 consists of 15 residues. Germline V CDR1 and CDR2: SGHRS, YFSETQ. V lost 2 bases and J lost 2, with 14 bases in between. The CDR3 coding sequence is TGCGCCAGCAGCTTAAACAGGGACGCAACCTACGAGCAGTACTTC. Translating gives CASSLNRDATYEQYF.

In its sample, this clonotype was seen once. V and J are TRBV7-9 and TRBJ1-2; maybe TRBD1 (5 bases). Germline-derived CDR1 and CDR2 are SEHNR and FQNEAQ (reference sequence). V was shortened by 0 bases and J by 0 bases, with 14 bases between the two germline ends. The CDR3 extends over 17 amino acids. Here the CDR3 reads CASSLASRQSANYGYTF. As DNA, the CDR3 is TGTGCCAGCAGCTTAGCTTCCCGACAGAGCGCTAACTATGGCTACACCTTC.

V is TRBV29-1 and J is TRBJ2-3, with D perhaps matching TRBD1 or TRBD2 (5 bases each). Per germline, CDR1 SQVTM and CDR2 ANQGSEA. Trimming cost V 7 bases and J 3 bases, with 17 bases left between them. This CDR3 has 14 amino acids. The CDR3 nucleotides are TGCAGCGCAAGGACCGAGTGGGGGACAGATACGCAGTATTTT. It codes for CSARTEWGTDTQYF.

V and J are TRBV5-1 and TRBJ2-7; perhaps TRBD1 as D (5 bases). V lost 0 bases, J lost 3 bases, and 13 bases lay in between. The CDR3 length is 15 residues. CDR1 SGHRS and CDR2 YFSETQ come from the germline V gene. The CDR3: CASSLEGRQSYEQYF. DNA for the CDR3: TGCGCCAGCAGCTTGGAGGGCCGACAGAGCTACGAGCAGTACTTC.

This clonotype has more than one count but fewer than ten. This chain connects TRBV3-1 to TRBJ1-6; D gene ambiguous. Per the germline V gene, CDR1 is LGHDT and CDR2 is YNNKEL (reference sequence). Trimming removed 2 bases from V and 6 bases from J, with 8 bases in between. This CDR3 is built from 14 residues. This chain's CDR3 is CASSQIGINSPLHF. CDR3 sequence (DNA): TGTGCCAGCAGCCAAATCGGGATTAATTCACCCCTCCACTTT.

The rearrangement joins TRBV20-1 to TRBJ2-3; D is possibly TRBD1 (5 bases). The CDR3 sequence is 15 residues long. The germline V and J ends were trimmed by 3 bases and 0 bases, with 13 bases remaining between them. The germline CDR1 and CDR2 sequences are DFQATT and SNEGSKA (reference sequence). The CDR3 DNA reads as TGCAGTGCTAGCCTGGTGGGGCCAAGCACAGATACGCAGTATTTT. This encodes CSASLVGPSTDTQYF.

V gene TRBV20-1 combines with J gene TRBJ1-2; no clear D gene. CDR3 length: 14 residues. Trimming removed 6 bases from V and 8 bases from J, with 22 bases in between. From germline, CDR1 is DFQATT and CDR2 SNEGSKA (reference sequence). CDR3 sequence (DNA): TGCAGTGCCTCCCCAGAGCGGGTGATCGGGGGCTACACCTTC. It translates to CSASPERVIGGYTF.

The CDR3 DNA sequence: TGCAGCATCCGGACAGCCGTATACAAGCAGTACTTC. Its translation: CSIRTAVYKQYF. The chain recombines TRBV29-1 with TRBJ2-7, with D possibly matching TRBD1 (6 bases). The ends were cut back, 8 bases at V and 8 bases at J, with 19 bases in the middle. Germline lookup yields CDR1 SQVTM and CDR2 ANQGSEA. There are 12 residues in the CDR3.

This clonotype was seen more than once but under ten times. The chain couples TRBV12-3 or TRBV12-4 to TRBJ1-6; possibly TRBD1 for D (6 bases). The CDR3 length is 16 residues. Trimming cost V 0 bases and J 5 bases, with 11 bases left between them. Here the CDR3 reads CASSLAGAENNSPLHF. CDR3 bases: TGTGCCAGCAGTTTAGCGGGGGCAGAGAATAATTCACCCCTCCACTTT.

This clonotype was observed a handful of times. CDR3 sequence: CASSLAQGGNEQYF. In nucleotides, the CDR3 is TGCGCCAGCAGCTTGGCCCAGGGGGGTAACGAGCAGTACTTC. This rearrangement joins TRBV5-1 to TRBJ2-7; tentative D call: TRBD1 (7 bases). V shed 0 bases and J shed 5 bases, with 12 bases lying between them. CDR1 and CDR2 from the germline V gene are SGHRS and YFSETQ. CDR3 length: 14 amino acids.

CDR3 residues: CASRRQLDNSPLHF. In nucleotides, the CDR3 is TGTGCCAGCAGGCGACAGCTGGATAATTCACCCCTCCACTTT. The chain combines TRBV12-3 or TRBV12-4 with TRBJ1-6, with D possibly being TRBD1 (5 bases). V lost 6 bases and J 5 bases, leaving 11 bases between the germline ends. There are 14 residues in the CDR3.

The chain couples TRBV6-6 to TRBJ2-7; D gene uncertain. V lost 2 bases, J lost 4 bases, and 9 bases lay in between. CDR3 length equals 13 residues. The V gene's germline CDR1 is MNHNY and CDR2 SVGAGI (reference sequence). The CDR3 protein is CASSYPKQYEQYF. CDR3 in DNA: TGTGCCAGCAGTTACCCCAAACAGTACGAGCAGTACTTC.

The V call is TRBV4-1, the J call TRBJ1-2; D might be TRBD1 (6 bases). CDR1 is MGHRA and CDR2 is YSYEKL in the germline V gene. The CDR3 has 16 residues. V dropped 0 bases and J dropped 5 bases, with 16 bases sitting between them. DNA of the CDR3: TGCGCCAGCAGCCAAGATGTCTCACAAAGGGGGTATGGCTACACCTTC. It encodes CASSQDVSQRGYGYTF.

There are many counts of this clonotype. The chain carries TRBV6-1 and TRBJ2-3; unclear D gene. The ends were cut back, 3 bases at V and 2 bases at J, with 9 bases in the middle. Germline assignment: CDR1 MNHNS and CDR2 SASEGT. This CDR3 comprises 14 residues. The CDR3 nucleotides are TGTGCCAGCAGTGATCGAGGTGACACAGATACGCAGTATTTT. Translated, it gives CASSDRGDTDTQYF.

The V gene is TRBV5-1, the J gene TRBJ2-2; D might be TRBD1 (6 bases). CDR3 length: 15 amino acids. Trimming shortened V by 4 bases and J by 4 bases, and 14 bases separated the two germline ends. CDR1 SGHRS and CDR2 YFSETQ come from the germline V gene. The CDR3 DNA follows: TGCGCCAGCAGCAACAGGGAATCAACCACCGGGGAGCTGTTTTTT. It specifies CASSNRESTTGELFF.